The 20 T cell receptor beta chains below all came from one sample that was sequenced in a study of blood T cells in healthy people across ages. A second roughly 6 to 11 cycle PCR used barcoded and J-beta primers. A single record per CDR3 protein comes from TCRdb applying MiXCR to the 5' RACE reads. This sample carries 550,000 to 700,000 distinct CDR3 sequences, approximately 27% of them seen once, and the ten largest clones take roughly 20%. The sequenced sample consisted of blood. These receptor sequences come from a woman aged 70-85 years in good health.

This clonotype was seen a few times. This chain joins TRBV7-2 and TRBJ2-5; the match to TRBD2 covers 8 bases. Germline trimming cut 1 base from V and 5 bases from J; bases unmatched to any gene: 6. Germline V gives CDR1 SGHTA, CDR2 FQGNSA. This CDR3 contains 15 residues. The CDR3 DNA is TGTGCCAGCAGCTTAGAAGCGGGGGATATGGAGACCCAGTACTTC. Its protein is CASSLEAGDMETQYF.

V and J are TRBV20-1 and TRBJ2-5; 7 bases align to TRBD2. The J call may be faulty, since TRBJ2-1 better matches the DNA end. Germline CDR1 DFQATT, CDR2 SNEGSKA (reference sequence). This CDR3 comprises 14 residues. The CDR3 region has the DNA TGCAGTACTAACCGGGACTCCGGGGGGAATGAGCAGTTCTTC. Its translation is CSTNRDSGGNEQFF.

This clonotype was picked up a small number of times. V usage is TRBV3-1 and J usage is TRBJ1-6; tentative D call: TRBD1 (5 bases). In germline, CDR1 is LGHDT, CDR2 YNNKEL (reference sequence). V shed 4 bases and J shed 6 bases, with 16 bases lying between them. CDR3 length: 16 amino acids. CDR3 sequence (DNA): TGTGCCAGCAGCCTTAGAGGAGGCAGGGTTAATTCACCCCTCCACTTT. Amino acids: CASSLRGGRVNSPLHF. Filled out from reference TRBV3-1 and TRBJ1-6, the complete variable domain reads DTAVSQTPKYLVTQMGNDKSIKCEQNLGHDTMYWYKQDSKKFLKIMFSYNNKELIINETVPNRFSPKSPDKAHLNLHINSLELGDSAVYFCASSLRGGRVNSPLHFGNGTRLTVT.

This clonotype has just a few counts. At one end the junction does not follow the germline gene, possibly because of a read error. The V gene is TRBV30, the J gene TRBJ2-5; D may be TRBD1 or TRBD2 (5 bases each). The CDR3 extends over 12 amino acids. Germline lookup yields CDR1 GTSNPN and CDR2 SVGIG (reference sequence). The CDR3 is CAWRESSGTRYF. CDR3 nucleotide sequence: TGTGCCTGGAGAGAGTCCTCGGGGACCCGGTACTTC.

In its sample, this clonotype was seen many times. The V and J genes are TRBV6-2 or TRBV6-3 and TRBJ1-4; D might be TRBD1 (5 bases). The germline gives CDR1 MNHEY, CDR2 SVGEGT. V was pared by 2 bases and J by 14 bases, with 9 bases between. The CDR3 is 11 amino acids. The CDR3 reads CASSYGGSLFF. In nucleotides, the CDR3 is TGTGCCAGCAGTTACGGGGGATCCCTGTTTTTT.

This clonotype was counted a few times. At one end the junction does not follow the germline gene, possibly because of a read error. The V gene is TRBV5-1, the J gene TRBJ2-3, with 12 nucleotides matching TRBD2. Per the germline V gene, CDR1 is SGHRS and CDR2 is YFSETQ. The CDR3 spans 18 residues. The CDR3 loop is CASSLAGLAGGPGDTQYF. In nucleotides, the CDR3 is TGCGCCAGCAGTTTGGCCGGGCTAGCGGGGGGGCCGGGAGATACGCAGTATTTT.

CDR3 bases: TGTGCCAGCAGCTTACATCCGAGGGGTGGTGAAAAACTGTTTTTT. Protein sequence: CASSLHPRGGEKLFF. This chain connects TRBV7-3 to TRBJ1-4, with D tentatively TRBD1 (5 bases). Germline assignment: CDR1 SGHTA and CDR2 FQGTGA. Trimming shortened V by 2 bases and J by 7 bases, and 14 bases separated the two germline ends. The CDR3 is made up of 15 amino acids. Full variable domain (remainder filled in from reference TRBV7-3 and TRBJ1-4): GAGVSQTPSNKVTEKGKYVELRCDPISGHTALYWYRQSLGQGPEFLIYFQGTGAADDSGLPNDRFFAVRPEGSVSTLKIQRTERGDSAVYLCASSLHPRGGEKLFFGSGTQLSVL.

This clonotype was seen only once. Written as DNA, the CDR3 is TGTGCCATCAGGTCCCGGACGGACCGAGGGAACGAGCAGTACTTC. This encodes CAIRSRTDRGNEQYF. The V gene is TRBV6-5, the J gene TRBJ2-7, with D perhaps matching TRBD2 (5 bases). Germline V gene lookup returns CDR1 MNHEY and CDR2 SVGAGI. This CDR3 spans 15 amino acids. V was clipped by 10 bases and J by 5 bases, with 24 bases between them.

The chain uses TRBV7-9 and TRBJ1-1; D ambiguous. The CDR3 consists of 13 residues. V was pared by 3 bases and J by 7 bases, with 12 bases between. Germline values: CDR1 SEHNR, CDR2 FQNEAQ (reference sequence). CDR3 nucleotides: TGTGCCAGCAGCTTCTCTGGGCAGGATGAAGCTTTCTTT. It specifies CASSFSGQDEAFF.

This chain uses TRBV20-1 with TRBJ2-5; D is perhaps TRBD2 (7 bases). V lost 6 bases and J 4 bases, leaving 15 bases between the germline ends. The CDR3 is made up of 13 amino acids. Germline CDR1 is DFQATT and CDR2 is SNEGSKA (reference sequence). CDR3 amino acids: CSASGEGGETQYF. The CDR3 coding sequence is TGCAGTGCCTCCGGGGAGGGGGGAGAGACCCAGTACTTC.

This clonotype was observed a few times. The chain has TRBV29-1 and TRBJ1-2, with D possibly matching TRBD1 (5 bases). Germline CDR1 SQVTM, CDR2 ANQGSEA. The CDR3 length is 14 residues. Trimming took off 4 bases at V and 8 bases at J, with 20 bases between the two ends. In nucleotides, the CDR3 is TGCAGCGTTGTCTCCATCCTTGACAGTGGCGGCTACACCTTC. Its protein product is CSVVSILDSGGYTF.

This clonotype has only one observation. V usage is TRBV7-3 and J usage is TRBJ1-2; D is possibly TRBD1 (5 bases). CDR1 SGHTA and CDR2 FQGTGA come from the germline V gene. Trimming stripped 6 bases from V and 0 bases from J, with 14 bases between. The CDR3 contains 15 residues. In DNA form, the CDR3 reads TGTGCCAGCAGTTTAGGGACTCTCACTAACTATGGCTACACCTTC. Translated: CASSLGTLTNYGYTF. Complete variable domain (other parts from reference TRBV7-3 and TRBJ1-2): GAGVSQTPSNKVTEKGKYVELRCDPISGHTALYWYRQSLGQGPEFLIYFQGTGAADDSGLPNDRFFAVRPEGSVSTLKIQRTERGDSAVYLCASSLGTLTNYGYTFGSGTRLTVV.

The V and J genes are TRBV20-1 and TRBJ2-7; a possible D gene is TRBD2 (5 bases). The CDR3 consists of 12 residues. V was cut by 1 base and J by 4 bases, with 8 bases left in between. Germline values: CDR1 DFQATT, CDR2 SNEGSKA (reference sequence). The CDR3 reads CSARAEDYEQYF. CDR3 in DNA: TGCAGTGCTAGAGCGGAGGATTACGAGCAGTACTTC.

There are a few counts of this clonotype. This rearrangement joins TRBV10-3 to TRBJ2-1; 12 bases match TRBD2. V trimming: 10 bases; J trimming: 4 bases; junction bases outside the gene matches: 5. The V gene's germline CDR1 is ENHRY and CDR2 SYGVKD. This CDR3 contains 14 residues. CDR3 region: CATLAGGIYNEQFF. For the CDR3, the DNA is TGTGCCACCCTAGCGGGGGGGATTTACAATGAGCAGTTCTTC.

In its sample, this clonotype was seen a few times. The J gene is TRBJ1-2, the V gene TRBV3-1; D possibly corresponds to TRBD1 (6 bases). CDR1 and CDR2 (germline): LGHDT, YNNKEL (reference sequence). The CDR3 sequence is 15 residues long. Trimming stripped 1 base from V and 8 bases from J, with 17 bases between. The CDR3, as DNA: TGTGCCAGCAGCCAAGGTAGGGGGATGGCCTCCGGCTACACCTTC. Encoded protein: CASSQGRGMASGYTF.

Here the CDR3 DNA reads TGTGCCGCCCGGGAACAGGGAAATCAGCCCCAGCATTTT. Its translation is CAAREQGNQPQHF. The V and J genes are TRBV6-1 and TRBJ1-5, with D possibly TRBD1 on 6 matching bases. The CDR3 has 13 residues. Looked up from germline, CDR1 is MNHNS and CDR2 is SASEGT. Trimming took 11 bases from V and 4 from J, leaving 15 bases between them.

The V and J genes are TRBV10-3 and TRBJ1-2; the D gene is possibly TRBD1 (5 bases). The CDR3 is made up of 13 amino acids. The V end was cut by 0 bases, the J end by 6 bases, with 8 bases between. Germline loops: CDR1 ENHRY, CDR2 SYGVKD. The CDR3 nucleotides read TGTGCCATCAGTGAGTCTCAGGGCGATGGCTACACCTTC. Translating it yields CAISESQGDGYTF.

Comment on this clonotype: This clone may be a read error of a much larger clone one base away. This rearrangement joins TRBV5-1 to TRBJ2-5, with 10 bases aligning to TRBD2. Germline CDR1 SGHRS, CDR2 YFSETQ. The CDR3 is 16 residues long. CDR3 DNA sequence: TGCGCCAGCAGCCCCCTCACTAGCGGGGCCCAAGAGACCCGGTACTTC. This gives the protein CASSPLTSGAQETRYF.

This clonotype has just a few counts. An end of the junction does not agree with germline; a read error may underlie this. The V call is TRBV6-1, the J call TRBJ1-2; tentatively, D is TRBD1 (6 bases). Per germline, CDR1 MNHNS and CDR2 SASEGT. The CDR3 extends over 14 amino acids. Here the CDR3 reads CASKEDSALGGYAF. The CDR3 bases are TGTGCCAGCAAGGAGGACAGCGCTTTGGGGGGCTACGCCTTC.

The chain recombines TRBV5-1 with TRBJ2-2; 8 bases fit TRBD2. CDR3 length equals 17 residues. Germline values: CDR1 SGHRS, CDR2 YFSETQ. V gave up 2 bases and J gave up 0 bases; unmatched junction bases: 6. The CDR3 sequence is CASSFWRGAPNTGELFF. CDR3 sequence (DNA): TGCGCCAGCAGCTTCTGGCGGGGGGCCCCGAACACCGGGGAGCTGTTTTTT.